The T cell receptor beta chain under discussion was sequenced for a study of metastatic and nonmetastatic thyroid tumors. Study overall: Patients with malignant and benign thyroid disease provided blood and tumor or nodule tissue, whose repertoires were compared. Study-wide results and caveats: For both blood and tumor, malignant thyroid tumors reportedly showed significantly higher TCR beta diversity than benign nodules did.

Germline CDR1 reads DFQATT; CDR2 reads SNEGSKA (reference sequence). This CDR3 spans 13 amino acids. Per the study methods: Clinicopathological groups supplied CDR3 differences that were used to build a distant-metastasis classifier for papillary thyroid cancer. TCRdb re-clonotyped the PCR reads via MiXCR. The V and J calls shown here were made by TCRdb, not taken from the authors' results. Of just over 70,000 clones in the sample, about 17% were seen once. Thyroid surgery was performed in patients who had received no treatment beforehand. There are many counts of this clone. Its antigen is unidentified.

The sample taken for sequencing was blood. The V and J genes are TRBV20-1 and TRBJ1-1, with 7 bases matching TRBD1. The clonotype was recovered from a female donor with papillary thyroid cancer or a benign thyroid nodule (not recorded which). Some clones in this sample may be carry-over from other donors' samples. The DNA of the CDR3 is TGCAGGCCACAACAGGGGATGAACACTGAAGCTTTCTTT. Residues: CRPQQGMNTEAFF.